The 8 T cell receptor beta chains below were found in one sample sequenced in a study of PD-L1 blockade in urothelial cancer. The protocol was immunoSEQ multiplex PCR, while the TCRdb copy is restricted to in-frame clones and leaves out a portion. The sample shows 98,000 or so clones, around 89% of them seen only once. Sample time point: pretreatment peripheral blood. The source was PBMCs, collected around atezolizumab (anti-PD-L1) treatment. These receptors originate from a man between 60 and 70 years old with urothelial cancer.

The chain has TRBV4-3 and TRBJ1-2; 10 bases are a match to TRBD1. The CDR3 is made up of 14 amino acids. The trim removed 3 bases at V and 4 bases at J, leaving 2 bases unmatched. Germline-derived CDR1 and CDR2 are LGHNA and YSLEER. The CDR3 sequence is CASSQGQGPYGYTF. For the CDR3, the DNA is TGCGCCAGCAGCCAGGGACAGGGGCCCTATGGCTACACCTTC.

The V and J genes are TRBV9 and TRBJ2-3, with 8 bases aligning to TRBD2. Looked up from germline, CDR1 is SGDLS and CDR2 is YYNGEE. V lost 0 bases, J lost 6 bases, and 6 bases stayed unmatched. This CDR3 contains 15 residues. The CDR3 spells CASSVASGRMDTQYF. The CDR3 region has the DNA TGTGCCAGCAGCGTAGCTAGCGGGCGGATGGATACGCAGTATTTT.

The chain employs TRBV7-2 and TRBJ1-1; no clear D. The CDR3 has 13 amino acids. V lost 5 bases and J lost 4, with 11 bases in between. CDR1 and CDR2 (germline): SGHTA, FQGNSA. DNA for the CDR3: TGTGCCAGCAGCCCCGTGGTGCGCACTGAAGCTTTCTTT. Translation: CASSPVVRTEAFF. The full variable domain, its missing parts supplied by reference TRBV7-2 and TRBJ1-1, is GAGVSQSPSNKVTEKGKDVELRCDPISGHTALYWYRQSLGQGLEFLIYFQGNSAPDKSGLPSDRFSAERTGGSVSTLTIQRTQQEDSAVYLCASSPVVRTEAFFGQGTRLTVV.

This clone was observed a single time. The chain carries TRBV28 and TRBJ2-3, with unresolved D. Trimming took off 5 bases at V and 3 bases at J, with 18 bases between the two ends. Germline loops: CDR1 MDHEN, CDR2 SYDVKM. The CDR3 runs 16 residues. CDR3 DNA: TGTGCCAGCAGTCTCAGACGGAGAGCAAGGACAGATACGCAGTATTTT. It translates to CASSLRRRARTDTQYF.

The chain links TRBV7-2 to TRBJ2-5, with a weak D call TRBD1 (5 bases). The CDR3 loop spans 14 amino acids. Germline V gene lookup returns CDR1 SGHTA and CDR2 FQGNSA. Between the trimmed V and J ends, which lost 5 bases and 4 bases, there was a span of 14 bases. CDR3 nucleotide sequence: TGTGCCAGCAGCCAGCAGGGTTCCAGAGAGACCCAGTACTTC. Translation gives CASSQQGSRETQYF.

This chain uses TRBV4-1 with TRBJ2-1, with D possibly TRBD1 on 6 matching bases. The CDR3 runs to 16 residues. Per germline, CDR1 MGHRA and CDR2 YSYEKL. Between the trimmed V and J ends, which lost 4 bases and 2 bases, there was a span of 15 bases. CDR3 in amino acids: CASSREGGLPYNEQFF. CDR3 nucleotide sequence: TGCGCCAGCAGCCGGGAAGGGGGATTACCCTACAATGAGCAGTTCTTC.

V is TRBV5-1 and J is TRBJ2-7, with D possibly being TRBD1 (6 bases). With 5 bases removed from V and 1 base from J, the gap between germline ends came to 13 bases. The CDR3 has 14 residues. The germline CDR1 and CDR2 sequences are SGHRS and YFSETQ. The CDR3 region is CASSYEGQSYEQYF. The DNA for the CDR3 is TGCGCCAGCAGTTACGAAGGACAGTCCTACGAGCAGTACTTC.

This chain links TRBV30 with TRBJ2-1; the match to TRBD1 covers 9 bases. V shed 5 bases, J shed 3 bases, and the junction held 11 bases outside the gene matches. Looked up from germline, CDR1 is GTSNPN and CDR2 is SVGIG (reference sequence). The CDR3 is 16 residues long. The CDR3 DNA reads as TGTGCCTGGGTCGGAGAAACAGGGGGCGGCTACAATGAGCAGTTCTTC. Translation gives CAWVGETGGGYNEQFF.